The entry below gives a single TCR beta chain sequence along with its context. Its target is unknown. The record originates from a study of cytomegalovirus exposure and HLA in healthy donors. General study results and limits: Previous analysis showed most TCR beta V segments were productive about 87% or about 30% of the time. Most TCR sequences showed up rarely, but some public TCRs showed up in many donors. CMV serostatus was the only recorded immune exposure for donors.

Primers included in the PCR were 60 Vbeta and 13 Jbeta primers. Profiled with immunoSEQ multiplex PCR; TCRdb holds only in-frame clones, not every one. The sample holds over 150,000 clones. Germline lookup yields CDR1 SGHDN and CDR2 FVKESK. V lost 5 bases to trimming and J lost 3 bases, with 10 bases between them. The CDR3 runs 13 residues. This clonotype originated in a boy younger than 18 in good health and CMV-seronegative. The source material was PBMCs. The genes are TRBV14 and TRBJ1-1; D gene uncertain. The CDR3 is CASSSMLDTEAFF. Here the CDR3 DNA reads TGTGCCAGCAGCAGCATGTTGGACACTGAAGCTTTCTTT.